Listed below are T cell receptor beta chains from one sample, sequenced in a study of cytomegalovirus exposure and HLA in healthy donors. Method: immunoSEQ multiplex PCR; TCRdb's copy keeps in-frame clones and lacks some. The top ten hold roughly 1.2% of the sample, which has under 150,000 clones, 60% to 80% seen once. Sequencing input: PBMCs. These receptors were obtained from a middle-aged man in good health and CMV-seronegative. The CDR3 runs from the conserved cysteine through the conserved F or W. Size is omitted from some rows. Given values are once, few, many or a class for expanded clones.

once	TRBV6-5	CASSLRTGGYTEAFF
NA	TRBV4-3	CASSQSAGPDGETQYF
NA	TRBV29-1	CSVEAVGAGMGEQYF
NA	TRBV27	CASSLLAPRSAYNEQFF
NA	TRBV2	CASRTGTTTGELFF
NA	TRBV6-1	CASSVSLRLAGNEQFF
NA	TRBV5-6	CASSLHPGLAGVQEQFF
NA	TRBV5-4	CASSRDRGHETQYF
few	TRBV28	CASSSPDRVRETQYF
NA	TRBV28	CASSLRLGVVGLGYEQYF
NA	TRBV19	CASSLASGAYSTDTQYF
NA	TRBV2	CASSVLDRGETQYF
few	TRBV27	CASSLRSGSAYEQYF
NA	TRBV28	CASSLGPVYGYTF
NA	TRBV18	CASSSQLAGADYNEQFF
few	TRBV27	CASADRGYTDTQYF
few	TRBV18	CASSDTGDYEQYF
NA	TRBV7-2	CASSTGLAGVTTDTQYF
NA	TRBV5-1	CASSLDGTGRQETQYF
NA	TRBV7-8	CASSERRQGATEKLFF
NA	TRBV2	CASRGTFSYEQYF
NA	TRBV5-1	CASSMSYTGGSGANVLTF
NA	TRBV28	CASSTRGGGNGYTF
NA	TRBV18	CASSPEQGSMNTEAFF
NA	TRBV4-1	CASSQQVVNNQPQHF
NA	TRBV5-6	CASSLDGRMEEETQYF
few	TRBV29-1	CSVNQVATGDTEAFF
NA	TRBV18	CASSPPSRSYEQYF
once	TRBV19	CASSPGTGYFLDNEQFF
NA	TRBV28	CASSLRTTHYGYTF
NA	TRBV28	CASSPGGLSNQPQHF
NA	TRBV7-6	CASSLSGGGRIIDTQYF
NA	TRBV2	CASSPLVSEIVTQHF
few	TRBV5-6	CASSLWDRGATEAFF
NA	TRBV7-8	CASSLADTSGRGEQYF
NA	TRBV7-2	CASSRGLARGETQYF
NA	TRBV7-2	CASSYRVIDGYTF
NA	TRBV2	CASSSYRGLYNEQFF
NA	TRBV7-2	CASSLGLAGVNEQLF
NA	TRBV5-4	CASSFGGNNEQFF
NA	TRBV19	CASRIGGGMNTGELFF
few	TRBV6-1	CASSDPSGTGTYNEQFF
NA	TRBV13	CASSLGGQGASYEQYF
NA	TRBV19	CASSTRARDRAELRFF
once	TRBV28	CASIYGSADTQYF
NA	TRBV6-5	CASSYSLHGTSNEQFF
NA	TRBV5-4	CASSRGLAGGDTDTQYF
NA	TRBV27	CASSSNWAGNNEQFF
NA	TRBV11-2	CASSLTSGDGTGELFF
NA	TRBV9	CASSKQDNTGELFF
NA	TRBV29-1	CSVAANRDRGKLFF
NA	TRBV9	CASSVGLAVGWSTDTQYF
NA	TRBV5-1	CASSVAGNTEAFF